These 24 T cell receptor beta chains share one sample of origin, sequenced in a study of shared clonotypes between healthy human individuals. Profiling relied on immunoSEQ multiplex PCR, and the TCRdb table lists in-frame clones only, not all of them. The repertoire has roughly 1.4 million clones, 98% to 99% of them found once; the top ten carry 0.3% to 0.45%. What was sequenced was naive CD4+ T cells sorted from blood. Subset here: CD45RA+ positively selected. Every receptor here comes from a man aged 30-40 years in good health.

The chain recombines TRBV6-4 with TRBJ1-2; maybe TRBD1 (5 bases). The CDR3 contains 17 residues. The germline V gene encodes CDR1 MRHNA and CDR2 SNTAGT. V was clipped by 10 bases and J by 0 bases, with 24 bases between them. The CDR3 nucleotides are TGTGCCACGTACTTCCACAGGAAGCCCCTAGCTAACTATGGCTACACCTTC. It codes for CATYFHRKPLANYGYTF.

This chain joins TRBV15 and TRBJ2-5; 9 bases fit TRBD2. Looked up from germline, CDR1 is LNHNV and CDR2 is YYDKDF (reference sequence). The ends lost 0 bases at V and 2 bases at J; junction bases unmatched: 4. This CDR3 contains 16 residues. CDR3 loop: CATSRERTSEQETQYF. CDR3 DNA: TGTGCCACCAGCAGAGAACGGACTAGCGAACAAGAGACCCAGTACTTC.

This clone was counted once. The chain couples TRBV5-1 to TRBJ1-4; D is ambiguous. The CDR3 totals 14 residues. Trimming pared 0 bases from V and 7 bases from J, leaving 10 bases between. Germline loops: CDR1 SGHRS, CDR2 YFSETQ. The CDR3 sequence: CASSLGRAGEKLFF. In DNA form, the CDR3 reads TGCGCCAGCAGCTTGGGAAGGGCAGGTGAAAAACTGTTTTTT.

The chain has TRBV6-6 and TRBJ1-2, with D possibly being TRBD1 (6 bases). Trimming cost V 6 bases and J 8 bases, with 25 bases left between them. The CDR3 covers 16 residues. Germline CDR1 and CDR2: MNHNY and SVGAGI (reference sequence). The CDR3 protein is CASRGVQLRTVGGYTF. The CDR3 nucleotides read TGTGCCAGCAGAGGGGTCCAGTTAAGGACAGTAGGGGGCTACACCTTC.

The chain combines TRBV14 with TRBJ2-1; D call uncertain. There are 12 residues in the CDR3. The germline gives CDR1 SGHDN, CDR2 FVKESK. V was cut by 2 bases and J by 4 bases, with 3 bases left in between. The CDR3 sequence is CASSQHYNEQFF. The CDR3 DNA is TGTGCCAGCAGCCAACATTACAATGAGCAGTTCTTC.

The chain employs TRBV27 and TRBJ1-5; D remains unclear. The CDR3 is 15 amino acids. V lost 3 bases and J lost 0, with 9 bases in between. Germline values: CDR1 MNHEY, CDR2 SMNVEV (reference sequence). CDR3 protein: CASSFRLSSNQPQHF. CDR3 sequence (DNA): TGTGCCAGCAGTTTTCGACTGTCTAGCAATCAGCCCCAGCATTTT.

Here the CDR3 reads CASTSTGEGGELFF. CDR3 coding DNA: TGTGCCAGTACCTCGACAGGGGAGGGCGGGGAGCTGTTTTTT. The chain joins TRBV19 to TRBJ2-2, with D tentatively TRBD1 (8 bases). Deletions cut 7 bases from V and 7 bases from J, with 16 bases between. This CDR3 spans 14 amino acids. Germline values: CDR1 LNHDA, CDR2 SQIVND (reference sequence).

This chain joins TRBV10-2 and TRBJ2-7; D is uncertain. CDR1 is WSHSY, CDR2 SAAADI, per germline. CDR3 size: 15 residues. Trimming pared 3 bases from V and 6 bases from J, leaving 18 bases between. Here the CDR3 reads CASSDNGLASGEQYF. The CDR3, as DNA: TGCGCCAGCAGTGATAACGGCCTTGCCTCCGGCGAGCAGTACTTC.

V usage is TRBV6-6 and J usage is TRBJ1-3, with D perhaps matching TRBD1 (6 bases). This CDR3 spans 15 amino acids. V lost 5 bases and J lost 0, with 11 bases in between. Germline loops: CDR1 MNHNY, CDR2 SVGAGI (reference sequence). This CDR3 is CASSPRGSSGNTIYF. DNA of the CDR3: TGTGCCAGCAGTCCCAGGGGTAGCTCTGGAAACACCATATATTTT.

The chain recombines TRBV6-5 with TRBJ1-5; the D is unclear. With 4 bases removed from V and 11 bases from J, the gap between germline ends came to 15 bases. The germline V gene encodes CDR1 MNHEY and CDR2 SVGAGI. The CDR3 has 13 amino acids. The CDR3 protein is CASSLKHGSSQHF. The DNA of the CDR3 is TGTGCCAGCAGTTTAAAACACGGCAGCTCCCAGCATTTT.

The chain recombines TRBV6-5 with TRBJ2-7; 7 nucleotides line up with TRBD1. The CDR3 runs to 15 residues. Unmatched junction bases numbered 8, after V lost 0 bases and J lost 6 bases. The germline CDR1 and CDR2 sequences are MNHEY and SVGAGI. Written as DNA, the CDR3 is TGTGCCAGCAGTTACTCGTCGGACAGGCCTATCGAGCAGTACTTC. This sequence encodes CASSYSSDRPIEQYF.

The chain combines TRBV7-9 with TRBJ1-5, with TRBD1 as a possible D gene (6 bases). The germline CDR1 and CDR2 sequences are SEHNR and FQNEAQ (reference sequence). Between the trimmed V and J ends, which lost 6 bases and 5 bases, there was a span of 17 bases. The CDR3 has 15 residues. The CDR3, as DNA: TGTGCCAGCAGGCGACCATCGGGGGGCCATCAGCCCCAGCATTTT. Amino acid sequence: CASRRPSGGHQPQHF. Full variable domain (rest looked up from reference TRBV7-9 and TRBJ1-5): DTGVSQNPRHKITKRGQNVTFRCDPISEHNRLYWYRQTLGQGPEFLTYFQNEAQLEKSRLLSDRFSAERPKGSFSTLEIQRTEQGDSAMYLCASRRPSGGHQPQHFGDGTRLSIL.

Turning to this clone: One end of the junction varies from germline; a read error may be responsible. V usage is TRBV6-6 and J usage is TRBJ1-5, with no clear D. Germline CDR1 and CDR2: MNHNY and SVGAGI (reference sequence). The CDR3 is 13 residues long. The CDR3 loop is CASSDSSYQPQHF. Here the CDR3 DNA reads TGTGCCAGCAGTGACTCCTCCTATCAGCCCCAGCATTTT.

The J gene is TRBJ1-5, the V gene TRBV30; 8 positions match TRBD1. The J segment lost 3 bases and the V segment lost 2 bases, leaving 3 bases of the junction unmatched. The CDR3 runs 14 residues. Germline CDR1 is GTSNPN and CDR2 is SVGIG (reference sequence). The CDR3 coding sequence is TGTGCCTGGAGTCAGGGGGCAAACAATCAGCCCCAGCATTTT. Amino acid sequence: CAWSQGANNQPQHF.

With respect to this clone: The sample carries other DNA sequences with the same CDR3. The chain recombines TRBV14 with TRBJ1-1; D is unresolved. V lost 4 bases and J lost 0, with 6 bases in between. Germline loops: CDR1 SGHDN, CDR2 FVKESK. The length of the CDR3 is 13 residues. For the CDR3, the DNA is TGTGCCAGCAGCCCCTCTATGAACACTGAAGCTTTCTTT. Translating gives CASSPSMNTEAFF.

Concerning this clone: The sample contains more than one DNA sequence encoding this CDR3. This sequence joins TRBV7-9 and TRBJ2-1; D uncertain. Trimming shortened V by 3 bases and J by 3 bases, and 6 bases separated the two germline ends. The CDR3 covers 13 residues. Looked up from germline, CDR1 is SEHNR and CDR2 is FQNEAQ (reference sequence). The CDR3 coding sequence is TGTGCCAGCAGCTTGGGCAGCTACAATGAGCAGTTCTTC. Translating it yields CASSLGSYNEQFF. The whole variable domain, remainder taken from reference TRBV7-9 and TRBJ2-1, is DTGVSQNPRHKITKRGQNVTFRCDPISEHNRLYWYRQTLGQGPEFLTYFQNEAQLEKSRLLSDRFSAERPKGSFSTLEIQRTEQGDSAMYLCASSLGSYNEQFFGPGTRLTVL.

About this clone: The sample has other DNA sequences that encode this CDR3 too. V usage is TRBV19 and J usage is TRBJ2-7; the D call may be TRBD1 or TRBD2 (5 bases each). CDR3 length: 12 amino acids. Per the germline V gene, CDR1 is LNHDA and CDR2 is SQIVND (reference sequence). The V end lost 8 bases, the J end lost 0 bases, and 8 bases lay between the germline ends. The CDR3: CASAGSSYEQYF. As DNA, the CDR3 is TGTGCCAGTGCAGGGAGCTCCTACGAGCAGTACTTC.

This clone occurred once. V usage is TRBV29-1 and J usage is TRBJ1-2; a weak D match, TRBD1 (6 bases). V was cut by 5 bases and J by 5 bases, with 12 bases left in between. This CDR3 comprises 12 residues. Per the germline V gene, CDR1 is SQVTM and CDR2 is ANQGSEA. The CDR3 is CSVSGARYGYTF. The CDR3 DNA sequence: TGCAGCGTTTCAGGGGCCAGATATGGCTACACCTTC.

The V and J genes are TRBV28 and TRBJ1-1, with D perhaps matching TRBD1 (5 bases). CDR1 and CDR2 from the germline V gene are MDHEN and SYDVKM. Trimming took 2 bases from V and 0 from J, leaving 16 bases between them. The CDR3 spans 17 residues. The CDR3 is CASSLQGSDWMNTEAFF. The CDR3 nucleotides are TGTGCCAGCAGTTTACAGGGTTCAGATTGGATGAACACTGAAGCTTTCTTT.

This chain links TRBV7-8 with TRBJ1-1, with D tentatively TRBD1 (6 bases). Trimming took 0 bases from V and 0 from J, leaving 11 bases between them. From germline, CDR1 is SGHVS and CDR2 FQNEAQ. This CDR3 region has 16 residues. The CDR3 DNA follows: TGTGCCAGCAGCTTAGCTACAGGGACGGTGAACACTGAAGCTTTCTTT. Translating gives CASSLATGTVNTEAFF.

The rearrangement links TRBV7-3 to TRBJ2-3; D may be TRBD2 (6 bases). The V end was cut by 1 base, the J end by 0 bases, with 8 bases between. CDR3 size: 15 residues. Germline values: CDR1 SGHTA, CDR2 FQGTGA. The CDR3 region is CASSLRLASTDTQYF. In DNA, the CDR3 is TGTGCCAGCAGCTTAAGGCTAGCGAGCACAGATACGCAGTATTTT.

The table lists this clone with a count of one. The rearrangement links TRBV7-2 to TRBJ2-1, with 11 bases lining up with TRBD2. The junction had 11 bases not matched to a gene; V was cut back by 4 bases and J by 6 bases. The CDR3 totals 17 residues. CDR1 SGHTA and CDR2 FQGNSA come from the germline V gene. The CDR3 sequence is CASSSSLLAGATNEQFF. CDR3 in DNA: TGTGCCAGCAGCTCCTCCCTACTAGCGGGGGCAACCAATGAGCAGTTCTTC. Full variable domain (rest looked up from reference TRBV7-2 and TRBJ2-1): GAGVSQSPSNKVTEKGKDVELRCDPISGHTALYWYRQSLGQGLEFLIYFQGNSAPDKSGLPSDRFSAERTGGSVSTLTIQRTQQEDSAVYLCASSSSLLAGATNEQFFGPGTRLTVL.

The chain has TRBV29-1 and TRBJ2-3, with D unresolved. Germline CDR1 reads SQVTM; CDR2 reads ANQGSEA. The CDR3 consists of 13 residues. The ends were cut back, 3 bases at V and 10 bases at J, with 17 bases in the middle. CDR3 bases: TGCAGCGTTGAGGCACTGGGTGCGATGGCGCAGTATTTT. Its protein is CSVEALGAMAQYF.

For this clone: Other nucleotide sequences in the sample specify the same CDR3. The genes are TRBV9 and TRBJ2-1, with TRBD2 matching 9 bases. The CDR3 totals 15 residues. Germline CDR1 SGDLS, CDR2 YYNGEE. Germline trimming cut 0 bases from V and 3 bases from J; bases unmatched to any gene: 1. The CDR3 coding sequence is TGTGCCAGCAGCGTAGATAGCGGGAGCTACAATGAGCAGTTCTTC. Amino acids: CASSVDSGSYNEQFF.